This is a list of T cell receptor beta chains from one sample in a study of cytomegalovirus exposure and HLA in healthy donors. Repertoires were generated with immunoSEQ multiplex PCR, while TCRdb's copy carries only in-frame clones and drops some. The sample lists 150,000 to 200,000 clones, over 70% occurring once. The sample taken for sequencing was PBMCs. These receptors came from a man aged 25-45 years in good health and CMV-seropositive. Both conserved end residues are part of each CDR3. A D gene is named only where the DNA matches it firmly. The size of a clone is reported for some rows only, either as once, few or many, or as a class for expanded clones.

TRBJ2-1 TRBD2 . TRBV5-1 TGCGCCAGCAGCTCGACTAACGGGGGGGCCAATGAGCAGTTCTTC CASSSTNGGANEQFF
TRBJ1-2 TRBD1 . TRBV19 TGTGCCAGTAGTATAGCCGGAGGGACAGCCAACTATGGCTACACCTTC CASSIAGGTANYGYTF
TRBJ2-1 TRBD2 . TRBV7-3 TGTTCCAGCGCAGCGGGAGCCAATGAGCAGTTCTTC CSSAAGANEQFF
TRBJ1-3 . . TRBV10-3 TGTGCCATCAGGGACAGAAACTCTGGAAACACCATATATTTT CAIRDRNSGNTIYF
TRBJ2-1 TRBD2 few TRBV7-6 TGTGCCAGCAGCGCACACCGCGAGGGGAGGGCCAATGAGCAGTTCTTC CASSAHREGRANEQFF
TRBJ1-4 TRBD1 . TRBV7-9 TGTGCCAGCAGCTTAGGGGACAGCTCTAATGAAAAACTGTTTTTT CASSLGDSSNEKLFF
TRBJ2-2 . . TRBV7-9 TGTGCCAGCAGCTTAGTCGTAGACACCGGGGAGCTGTTTTTT CASSLVVDTGELFF
TRBJ2-3 TRBD1 . TRBV19 TGTGCCAGTAGTATGAGCGACAGGGGAGATACGCAGTATTTT CASSMSDRGDTQYF
TRBJ1-2 . . TRBV28 TGTGCCAGCAGCCTCTTTGGGGCACCCAACTATGGCTACACCTTC CASSLFGAPNYGYTF
TRBJ1-2 . . TRBV2 TGTGCCAGCATCCCAACAACACTGACAGGTCCCGTCTATGGCTACACCTTC CASIPTTLTGPVYGYTF
TRBJ2-3 . . TRBV28 TGTGCCAGCAAGTATAGCGGCACAGATACGCAGTATTTT CASKYSGTDTQYF
TRBJ1-2 TRBD1 . TRBV7-2 TGTGCCAGCAGCATAGGGACAGGGGGCTTGGGTGGCTACACCTTC CASSIGTGGLGGYTF
TRBJ1-1 TRBD1 . TRBV5-8 TGTGCCAGCAGCTGGAAGCAGGACAGGTACACTGAAGCTTTCTTT CASSWKQDRYTEAFF
TRBJ2-5 TRBD2 . TRBV7-9 TGTGCCAGCAGCTATTGGTTGGGGGGGAGTGGAGAGACCCAGTACTTC CASSYWLGGSGETQYF
TRBJ1-2 . . TRBV7-9 TGTTCCAGCAGGCCCAGGGGTTCGTCGCATGGCTACACCTTC CSSRPRGSSHGYTF
TRBJ2-7 . . TRBV10-1 TGCGCCAGCGGGAGGATAGACGAGCAGTACTTC CASGRIDEQYF
TRBJ1-1 . few TRBV5-1 TGCGCCAGCAGCTTGAACGGAGTTGAAGCTTTCTTT CASSLNGVEAFF
TRBJ2-1 TRBD2 once TRBV27 TGTGCCAGCAGTTTAAGTGGTACTAGCGGGGCGGCATACAATGAGCAGTTCTTC CASSLSGTSGAAYNEQFF
TRBJ2-7 TRBD1 . TRBV10-1 TGCGCCAGCAGTGCAGGGGGCTACGAGCAGTACTTC CASSAGGYEQYF
TRBJ2-1 . . TRBV5-1 TGCGCCAGCAGTATAGGGGACAACAATGAGCAGTTCTTC CASSIGDNNEQFF
TRBJ2-7 TRBD2 . TRBV5-8 TGTGCCAGCAGGATTGAGCGGGGATATTCGGGGGAGCAGTACTTC CASRIERGYSGEQYF
TRBJ2-7 TRBD2 . TRBV14 TGTGCCAGCAGTTCTCGGGGGGGCCGGTCCTACGAGCAGTACTTC CASSSRGGRSYEQYF
TRBJ2-7 TRBD1 . TRBV27 TGTGCCAGTGTCGGGGACAGCCCCTACGAGCAGTACTTC CASVGDSPYEQYF
TRBJ1-1 . . TRBV6-5 TGTGCCAGCAGTTACTCGATAGTGAACACTGAAGCTTTCTTT CASSYSIVNTEAFF
TRBJ2-5 . . TRBV21-1 TGTGCCAGCAGCATGAGATGGGTAGCGGGAGCAGTGAAGTGGGAGACCCAGTACTTC CASSMRWVAGAVKWETQYF
TRBJ2-1 . . TRBV9 TGTGCCAGCAGTCCCGGGACTGGCAATGAGCAGTTCTTC CASSPGTGNEQFF
TRBJ1-5 . . TRBV11-2 TGTGCCAGCAGCTTAGTACGAGATCAGCCCCAGCATTTT CASSLVRDQPQHF
TRBJ2-5 . . TRBV6-6 TGTGCCAGCAGTTACGGGCGGCGGGAACAAGAGACCCAGTACTTC CASSYGRREQETQYF
TRBJ1-3 . . TRBV19 TGTGCCAGTAGTAGCGACAGGAGGAAAGGAAACACCATATATTTT CASSSDRRKGNTIYF
TRBJ1-1 . . TRBV7-8 TGTGCCAGCAGCCCCCCAGGGGCCAAGAGCACTGAAGCTTTCTTT CASSPPGAKSTEAFF
TRBJ2-1 TRBD2 . TRBV7-9 TGTGCCAGCAAACAGTACAGCGGGACGTACAATGAGCAGTTCTTC CASKQYSGTYNEQFF
TRBJ2-7 . . TRBV11-3 TGTGCCAGCAGCTTAAACAGGGTTCACGAGCAGTACTTC CASSLNRVHEQYF
TRBJ2-2 . . TRBV6-4 TGTGCCAGCAGTGCCAATCCGGGACACAACACCGGGGAGCTGTTTTTT CASSANPGHNTGELFF
TRBJ1-5 . . TRBV9 TGTGCCAGCAGCGTAGCGAGAGGTAGCAATCAGCCCCAGCATTTT CASSVARGSNQPQHF
TRBJ2-5 TRBD2 . TRBV2 TGTGCCAGCAGTGGTCTTACGGGAGGAGAGACCCAGTACTTC CASSGLTGGETQYF
TRBJ2-3 TRBD1 . TRBV29-1 TGCAGCGTCGGACAGGGTGTAGCAGATACGCAGTATTTT CSVGQGVADTQYF
TRBJ2-1 . . TRBV27 TGTGCCAGCAAACAGGGTTACCCCTACAATGAGCAGTTCTTC CASKQGYPYNEQFF
TRBJ2-7 TRBD1 . TRBV4-3 TGCGCCAGCAGCCATAGGAGACAGGGCTCCTACGAGCAGTACTTC CASSHRRQGSYEQYF
TRBJ1-1 . . TRBV11-3 TGTGCCAGCAGCTTACTCCAGGGGAACACTGAAGCTTTCTTT CASSLLQGNTEAFF
TRBJ1-2 . . TRBV27 TGTGCCAGCAGTTATCGGGGGTTGGGCTATGGCTACACCTTC CASSYRGLGYGYTF
TRBJ2-7 TRBD1 few TRBV10-1 TGCGCCAGCAGTCTCGATCCCGGGACAGGGGCGGACGAGCAGTACTTC CASSLDPGTGADEQYF
TRBJ2-4 TRBD2 . TRBV2 TGTGCCAGCAGTGGGACTAGGGGCAAAAACATTCAGTACTTC CASSGTRGKNIQYF